This T cell receptor (beta chain) was found in a study of vaccination and CD4 T cells after COVID-19. Turning to the study itself: At a median approximately 70 days (range 14 to 241) after dose two, post-vaccine samples were obtained. Overlapping spike pools from SARS-CoV-2 and HCoV-NL63, HCoV-OC43 and HCoV-229E served as culture stimuli.

Treatment in this sample: roughly 10-day PBMC culture with coronavirus spike peptide pools or control peptides (ViraFEST assay). Ahead of the COVID-19 pandemic (2011-2018), the CD4+ T cells of the unexposed donor were collected. Oncomine TCR Beta short-read sequencing was applied to DNA from cultured CD4+ T cells. TCRdb re-called the PCR reads with MiXCR, one entry per CDR3 protein. The sample shows some 7,000 distinct CDR3 sequences, 30% to 45% of them seen only once. Comments on this clonotype: Its cognate antigen is unknown.

Findings of the study overall: Convalescent patients had a median around 90% of post-vaccine SARS-CoV-2-reactive clones that were detected only after vaccination, not before it.

This TCR came from a human donor in good health. Sequencing was performed on CD4+ T cells from blood, cultured in vitro.

CDR3 sequence: CSAEGLSSYNEQFF. Here the CDR3 DNA reads TGCAGTGCCGAGGGCCTAAGCTCCTACAATGAGCAGTTCTTC. This chain links TRBV20-1 with TRBJ2-1; tentatively, D is TRBD2 (5 bases). The germline gives CDR1 DFQATT, CDR2 SNEGSKA (reference sequence). The germline V and J ends were trimmed by 6 bases and 0 bases, with 12 bases remaining between them. This CDR3 spans 14 amino acids.